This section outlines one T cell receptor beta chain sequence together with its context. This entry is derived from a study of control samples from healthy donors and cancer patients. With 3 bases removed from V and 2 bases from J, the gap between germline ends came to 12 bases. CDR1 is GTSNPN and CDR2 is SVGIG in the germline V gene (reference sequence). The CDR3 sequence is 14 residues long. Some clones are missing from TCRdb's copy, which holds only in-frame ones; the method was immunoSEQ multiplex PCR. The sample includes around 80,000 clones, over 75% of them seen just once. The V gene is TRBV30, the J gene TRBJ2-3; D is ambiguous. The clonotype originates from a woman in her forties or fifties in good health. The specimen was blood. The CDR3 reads CAWRFSETTDTQYF. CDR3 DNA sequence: TGTGCCTGGAGGTTCAGCGAAACCACAGATACGCAGTATTTT.